The rows below give T cell receptor beta chains drawn from one sample of a study of cytomegalovirus exposure and HLA in healthy donors. Some clones are missing from TCRdb's copy, which holds only in-frame ones; the method was immunoSEQ multiplex PCR. In the table there are about 140,000 clones, 70% to 85% of which are singletons. Sequencing was carried out using PBMCs. The source is a woman aged 40-49 years in good health and CMV-seronegative. Both conserved end residues are part of each CDR3. The order of the fields is J gene, V gene, clone size, D gene, CDR3 length, CDR3 DNA, CDR3 protein. The D gene is left open where the match is weak. Some rows mark clone size as missing; the rest say once, few, many or name a class of expanded clone.

>TRBJ1-5|TRBV7-2|-|-|14
TGTGCCAGCAGCTTAAGGGGTAGGGATCAGCCCCAGCATTTT
CASSLRGRDQPQHF
>TRBJ2-1|TRBV9|once|TRBD1|15
TGTGCCAGCAGTGGGACAGGGAGCTCCTACAATGAGCAGTTCTTC
CASSGTGSSYNEQFF
>TRBJ1-5|TRBV5-5|-|-|16
TGTGCCAGCAGCCTACAGGGCTCGTACAGCAATCAGCCCCAGCATTTT
CASSLQGSYSNQPQHF
>TRBJ1-5|TRBV15|few|-|17
TGTGCCACCAGCAGGGGTCCGGGGACACCAGACCCAAATACGCAGCATTTT
CATSRGPGTPDPNTQHF
>TRBJ2-7|TRBV5-1|-|TRBD2|14
TGCGCCAGCAGCGCAGTCGGGGGGGGCGACGAGCAGTACTTC
CASSAVGGGDEQYF
>TRBJ2-7|TRBV9|-|-|14
TGTGCCAGCAGCGTGACTAGTTGGAGCTACGAGCAGTACTTC
CASSVTSWSYEQYF
>TRBJ1-4|TRBV6-1|-|TRBD1|14
TGTGCCAGCAGCACAGGGGGCTTGAGCGAAAAACTGTTTTTT
CASSTGGLSEKLFF
>TRBJ2-7|TRBV2|-|TRBD1|13
TGTGCCAGCAGTAGGGACAGCACCTACGAGCAGTACTTC
CASSRDSTYEQYF
>TRBJ2-1|TRBV2|-|TRBD2|16
TGTGCCAGCAGTGAAGGTGCGGGAGGCATCTACAATGAGCAGTTCTTC
CASSEGAGGIYNEQFF
>TRBJ2-7|TRBV7-2|-|TRBD1|14
TGTGCCAGCAGCCCACAGACAGGGGTCTACGAGCAGTACTTC
CASSPQTGVYEQYF
>TRBJ2-1|TRBV27|-|-|15
TGTGCCAGCAGTTTCCTAGTAAGGATATTCAATGAGCAGTTCTTC
CASSFLVRIFNEQFF
>TRBJ2-3|TRBV11-3|-|-|15
TGTGCCAGCAGCTTAGGGCTTGAGGGTACAGATACGCAGTATTTT
CASSLGLEGTDTQYF
>TRBJ2-1|TRBV4-3|-|TRBD2|17
TGCGCCAGCAGCCAAGATCAGGCTAGCGGGAACTACAATGAGCAGTTCTTC
CASSQDQASGNYNEQFF
>TRBJ2-3|TRBV6-1|once|TRBD2|14
TGTGCCAGCAGGGGGGGGTGGGGCGAAGATACGCAGTATTTT
CASRGGWGEDTQYF
>TRBJ2-1|TRBV5-4|few|TRBD2|15
TGTGCCAGCAGCTCGACTAGCGGGAGTCGTAATGAGCAGTTCTTC
CASSSTSGSRNEQFF
>TRBJ1-5|TRBV7-3|-|-|15
TGTGCCAGCAGAACCAAAGGACAGACCAATCAGCCCCAGCATTTT
CASRTKGQTNQPQHF
>TRBJ2-3|TRBV19|-|-|14
TGTGCCAGTAGTTTCGGAGACCTCACAGATACGCAGTATTTT
CASSFGDLTDTQYF
>TRBJ1-5|TRBV6-5|few|-|13
TGTGCCAGCAGTTACGGCCAGAATCAGCCCCAGCATTTT
CASSYGQNQPQHF
>TRBJ2-5|TRBV5-1|-|-|15
TGCGCCAGCAGCTTGGCGTTTGCGGGGGCCGGGACCCAGTACTTC
CASSLAFAGAGTQYF
>TRBJ2-1|TRBV4-1|-|TRBD2|16
TGCGCCAGCAGCCAAATCAGGACTAGCGGGAATCGTGAGCAGTTCTTC
CASSQIRTSGNREQFF
>TRBJ2-7|TRBV25-1|-|-|13
TGTGCCAGCAGTGACCACACAGGGCCAGAGCAGTACTTC
CASSDHTGPEQYF
>TRBJ1-2|TRBV2|-|-|15
TGTGCCAGCAGTGATACCGCAGGATCTAACTATGGCTACACCTTC
CASSDTAGSNYGYTF
>TRBJ2-1|TRBV7-9|-|TRBD2|16
TGTGCCAGCAGCTTAGCGGGGCTAGCGGGCAGCAATGAGCAGTTCTTC
CASSLAGLAGSNEQFF
>TRBJ1-6|TRBV4-3|few|TRBD1|15
TGCGCCAGCAGCCCTGCTGGGACAGAAAATTCACCCCTCCACTTT
CASSPAGTENSPLHF
>TRBJ1-3|TRBV4-1|few|-|14
TGCGCCAGCAGCCAAGTTGGGCCTGGAAACACCATATATTTT
CASSQVGPGNTIYF
>TRBJ2-1|TRBV19|once|-|11
TGTGCCAGTACCCGGGTCGGGGAGCAGTTCTTC
CASTRVGEQFF
>TRBJ2-1|TRBV5-1|-|TRBD2|16
TGCGCCAGCAGCTCGCAGACTAGCGGCCTATACAATGAGCAGTTCTTC
CASSSQTSGLYNEQFF
>TRBJ1-2|TRBV9|-|TRBD1|16
TGTGCCAGCAGCGTAGACAACAGGGGGCTAATCTATGGCTACACCTTC
CASSVDNRGLIYGYTF
>TRBJ2-7|TRBV10-1|-|TRBD2|16
TGCGCCAGCAGTGAGTCGCGGCTAGCGGGAGTTTCCGAGCAGTACTTC
CASSESRLAGVSEQYF
>TRBJ2-5|TRBV7-9|-|-|13
TGTGCCAGCAGCCCTTCACTAGGGGAGACCCAGTACTTC
CASSPSLGETQYF
>TRBJ2-1|TRBV11-2|-|TRBD2|16
TGTGCCAGCAGCACCCTTTTAGCGGGGACGTACAATGAGCAGTTCTTC
CASSTLLAGTYNEQFF
>TRBJ1-5|TRBV28|-|-|18
TGTGCCAGCAGTTCACCTACGAGGACAGCGATGAGCAATCAGCCCCAGCATTTT
CASSSPTRTAMSNQPQHF
>TRBJ1-1|TRBV7-9|-|-|14
TGTGCCAGCAGCTTTTTCGGGATGAACACTGAAGCTTTCTTT
CASSFFGMNTEAFF
>TRBJ2-7|TRBV27|-|TRBD2|14
TGTGCCAGCAGGCCGGGCGGGAGTGTCTACGAGCAGTACTTC
CASRPGGSVYEQYF
>TRBJ2-7|TRBV21-1|-|-|16
TGTGCCAGCAGCAAAGACCGACAGGGACGCTCCTACGAGCAGTACTTC
CASSKDRQGRSYEQYF
>TRBJ1-5|TRBV16|-|-|12
TGTGCCAGCAGTCAATCCACCGAGTCCCAGCATTTT
CASSQSTESQHF
>TRBJ2-5|TRBV5-1|-|TRBD1|14
TGCGCCAGCAGCTTGGCAGCCCCTGTGACAGGGGGGTACTTC
CASSLAAPVTGGYF
>TRBJ2-5|TRBV11-2|-|TRBD2|15
TGTGCCAGCAGCTTAGGACTAGCGGAACAAGAGACCCAGTACTTC
CASSLGLAEQETQYF
>TRBJ2-3|TRBV7-2|once|-|14
TGTGCCAGCAGCTTAGCGAGGGTTGTGGATACGCAGTATTTT
CASSLARVVDTQYF
>TRBJ1-4|TRBV5-1|-|-|13
TGCGCCAGCAGCTTGGCGACAAATGAAAAACTGTTTTTT
CASSLATNEKLFF
>TRBJ2-2|TRBV27|-|-|17
TGTGCCAGCAGTTCCCCGATCCGATCAGAGGGCACCGGGGAGCTGTTTTTT
CASSSPIRSEGTGELFF
>TRBJ2-3|TRBV4-1|few|-|13
TGCGCCAGCAGCCAAGAGATAGCGGATACGCAGTATTTT
CASSQEIADTQYF
>TRBJ1-1|TRBV28|-|-|14
TGTGCCAGCAGTTTAAGGGGCATGAACACTGAAGCTTTCTTT
CASSLRGMNTEAFF
>TRBJ2-7|TRBV27|-|TRBD1|16
TGTGCCAGCAGTAAACGACAGGGCTTGAGCTCCTACGAGCAGTACTTC
CASSKRQGLSSYEQYF
>TRBJ2-3|TRBV10-3|-|-|15
TGTGCCATCGAGTCGGCCACCGCCAAATGGAGTACGCAGTATTTT
CAIESATAKWSTQYF
>TRBJ2-2|TRBV2|-|TRBD2|15
TGTGCCAGCAGGGGGACTAGCGGATACACCGGGGAGCTGTTTTTT
CASRGTSGYTGELFF
>TRBJ2-7|TRBV15|few|TRBD2|19
TGTGCCACCAGCAGAGACCCCAACATCGGACTAGCGATTTCCTACGAGCAGTACTTC
CATSRDPNIGLAISYEQYF
>TRBJ2-7|TRBV10-3|-|-|14
TGTGCCACCCGTCTTGAGGGTATCTCCTACGAGCAGTACTTC
CATRLEGISYEQYF
>TRBJ2-7|TRBV27|-|-|16
TGTGCCAGCAGTTTGGGCCCCGGGGTAGCGGTCTACGAGCAGTACTTC
CASSLGPGVAVYEQYF
>TRBJ1-1|TRBV28|-|TRBD1|15
TGTGCCTTGGCTAACTCAGGACAGGGAGGCACTGAAGCTTTCTTT
CALANSGQGGTEAFF
>TRBJ1-4|TRBV18|few|-|15
TGTGCCAGCTCACTGCAGACAGGAGGAGATGAAAAACTGTTTTTT
CASSLQTGGDEKLFF
>TRBJ1-5|TRBV6-6|once|TRBD1|14
TGTGCCAGCAGAAGAACAGGGGGTGGAGAGCCCCAGCATTTT
CASRRTGGGEPQHF
>TRBJ2-7|TRBV14|-|-|15
TGTGCCAGCAGCCAAGTCCCAGCGGACGCCTACGAGCAGTACTTC
CASSQVPADAYEQYF
>TRBJ1-3|TRBV5-1|-|-|15
TGCGCCAGCAGCTTCGACATCACCTCTGGAAACACCATATATTTT
CASSFDITSGNTIYF
>TRBJ1-6|TRBV30|-|TRBD1|13
TGTGCCTGGGGCGCAGGGGGTAATTCACCCCTCCACTTT
CAWGAGGNSPLHF
>TRBJ2-5|TRBV28|-|-|12
TGTGCCAGCAGGGTGAGGGAAGAGACCCAGTACTTC
CASRVREETQYF
>TRBJ2-7|TRBV14|-|-|15
TGTGCCAGCAGCCAAGAGACCGCCGGGTTTTACGAGCAGTACTTC
CASSQETAGFYEQYF